This T cell receptor (beta chain) was recovered during a study of blood T cells in healthy people across ages (dated by TCRdb to about 2015). In the study overall: In model experiments, template switching captured about one uniquely barcoded TCR beta cDNA molecule for every two T cells. For two donors (one aged 18 to 30 and one aged 80 or older), the study analyzed two additional independent replicas of 1 million unique cDNA reads from the same blood draw. Donors of different ages were randomly distributed across sequencing lanes to avoid experimental bias. The donors were divided into four age groups: young (average approximately 15 years), middle-aged (approximately 39), aged (about 62) and long-lived (roughly 88). To track age-related changes in TCR beta repertoire diversity, the study relied on deep sequencing normalized with unique cDNA molecular identifiers.

The donors were roughly 40 Caucasian individuals from Russia, aged about 6 to 95 years, who were systemically healthy. Roughly 11 milliliters of peripheral blood were drawn from each donor into EDTA-treated Vacutainer tubes. Ficoll-Paque density-gradient centrifugation was used to isolate PBMCs, with at least 6.5 million obtained per sample. Total RNA, at least 5 micrograms per sample, was extracted from PBMCs with Trizol reagent. For every donor, flow cytometry on a PBMC aliquot measured the percentage of naive CD45RAhigh/CD27high T cells. Study-wide findings and limitations: Because profiling used bulk unsorted PBMCs, naive and antigen-experienced compartments could not be compared conclusively. Donor CMV infection status was unknown, potentially confounding age-related changes in expanded clonotypes. The percentage of naive T cells measured by flow cytometry correlated strongly with observed TCR beta diversity. Compared with the aged group, the long-lived group had more naive CD4+ T cells, fewer expanded clones and increased TCR diversity, suggesting age selection. As age increased, observed TCR beta diversity per million T cells dropped in a roughly linear way, and a significant reduction was already evident by age around 41. Estimates of total diversity based on one million sequenced T cells were considered lower bounds and underestimates.

The V end gives up 9 bases and the J end 6 bases, leaving 10 bases in the junction not matched to a gene. The CDR3 contains 13 residues, cysteine and phenylalanine counted. The only DNA kept is the CDR3, 39 bases in frame from the first base. CDR1 and CDR2 were assigned from the germline V gene (reference sequence) as LNHNV and YYDKDF. The library was generated by 5' RACE. The listed sequencing device is Illumina HiSeq 2500. The second PCR ran for roughly 7 to 12 cycles and used a J-beta primer mix along with a sample-barcoded 5' primer. A template-switch 5' adaptor carrying 12 random nucleotides introduced a unique molecular identifier onto each TCR beta cDNA molecule. At least 2.5 million CDR3-containing paired-end reads were obtained from each sample. The Mint cDNA synthesis kit, primed by a TRBC-specific oligonucleotide, was used to synthesize first-strand cDNA from all RNA. Following uracil-DNA glycosylase treatment, all cDNA underwent a first 18-cycle PCR with the universal primers M1SS and BC2_uni_R. As for how the authors treated the data: For normalization, 1 million high-quality reads were randomly selected from each sample, with every read carrying a distinct molecular identifier. Reads with shared molecular identifiers were discarded instead of being binned into consensus sequences. MiTCR, with a Q25 quality threshold and the strictest error-elimination algorithm, was used for CDR3 identification, clonotype clustering and error correction. A nonparametric unseen species model with Euler transformation was used to estimate lower-bound total TCR beta diversity. Clones were called with MiXCR by TCRdb after fastp trimmed the public reads at Q25, and only in-frame beta chains were retained. CDR3 protein duplicates are merged, each entry listing the most common genes and DNA. The V and J calls and clone size are TCRdb's, not the authors'. Here the sample has 1 million or so distinct CDR3 sequences; roughly 45% occur a single time. Of the sample, approximately 17% is held by the ten largest clones.

Turning to this clonotype: Its cognate antigen has yet to be identified. Base qualities are not provided; no much larger clone lies one nucleotide away.

Sequencing input: blood. The chain employs TRBV15 and TRBJ2-7, and 8 junction bases match TRBD1. The sequence was collected from a woman aged 55 to 70 in good health. For the CDR3, the sequence is CATSPRTGTEQYF. The DNA reads as follows: TGTGCCACTAGCCCGCGGACAGGGACCGAGCAGTACTTC.